The next 20 T cell receptor beta chains were all read from a single sample in a study of blood T cell repertoires in COVID-19. TCRdb keeps only in-frame clones here, not all; method: immunoSEQ multiplex PCR. The repertoire consists of under 90,000 clones, with about 68% occurring once and the leading ten covering around 5%. Material for sequencing was peripheral blood. The origin of the receptors is a man aged 50 to 59 with active or convalescent COVID-19.

The V and J genes are TRBV19 and TRBJ1-1; no reliable D call. The germline V gene has CDR1 LNHDA and CDR2 SQIVND (reference sequence). CDR3 size: 15 residues. Trimming removed 3 bases at V and 0 bases at J, with 11 bases between. CDR3 DNA: TGTGCCAGTAGTATCCCCCCTCCTATGAACACTGAAGCTTTCTTT. Its translation is CASSIPPPMNTEAFF.

The V gene is TRBV6-1, the J gene TRBJ1-5, with TRBD1 matching 8 bases. CDR1 and CDR2 from the germline V gene are MNHNS and SASEGT. Losses at the gene ends were 1 base for V and 4 bases for J; bases not matched to a gene: 9. CDR3 length equals 17 residues. The CDR3 DNA sequence: TGTGCCAGCAGTGAAGAGACAGGGGTCTTGGGGAATCAGCCCCAGCATTTT. Its protein product is CASSEETGVLGNQPQHF.

V and J are TRBV5-1 and TRBJ2-1; TRBD1 agrees at 10 bases. J lost 4 bases, V lost 4 bases, and 2 bases had no gene match. Germline V CDR1 and CDR2: SGHRS, YFSETQ. The CDR3 runs 14 residues. CDR3: CASSPDRGYNEQFF. In DNA, the CDR3 is TGCGCCAGCAGCCCGGACAGGGGGTACAATGAGCAGTTCTTC.

The chain uses TRBV7-2 and TRBJ1-4; no firm D call. The CDR3 is 14 amino acids. V shed 1 base and J shed 8 bases, with 11 bases lying between them. Germline V gene lookup returns CDR1 SGHTA and CDR2 FQGNSA. Written as DNA, the CDR3 is TGTGCCAGCAGCTTAGTCGCAGGCGTGGAAAAACTGTTTTTT. Its protein product is CASSLVAGVEKLFF.

This clone was detected once. This chain links TRBV27 with TRBJ2-3; weak D call: TRBD1 (6 bases). Germline V gene data show CDR1 as MNHEY and CDR2 as SMNVEV (reference sequence). This CDR3 has 13 residues. V lost 10 bases and J 1 base, leaving 12 bases between the germline ends. CDR3 region: CANPRTGTDTQYF. The CDR3 bases are TGTGCCAACCCCCGGACAGGCACAGATACGCAGTATTTT.

The chain recombines TRBV5-1 with TRBJ2-2; 9 bases fit TRBD1. The CDR3 consists of 16 residues. J lost 4 bases, V lost 4 bases, and 8 bases had no gene match. Germline values: CDR1 SGHRS, CDR2 YFSETQ. The CDR3 coding sequence is TGCGCCAGCAGCGTCCGACAGGGGGTCGGCACCGGGGAGCTGTTTTTT. Protein: CASSVRQGVGTGELFF.

The chain couples TRBV4-3 to TRBJ1-1; D is unclear. V lost 0 bases and J lost 3, with 11 bases in between. Looked up from germline, CDR1 is LGHNA and CDR2 is YSLEER. There are 15 residues in the CDR3. CDR3 sequence (DNA): TGCGCCAGCAGCCAAGATGGGCAGCAGGACACTGAAGCTTTCTTT. Its translation: CASSQDGQQDTEAFF.

CDR3 residues: CASSLQEGSYEQYF. The CDR3 nucleotides are TGTGCCAGCAGCTTACAGGAGGGCTCCTACGAGCAGTACTTC. The chain carries TRBV7-8 and TRBJ2-7, with D perhaps matching TRBD2 (6 bases). The CDR3 is 14 amino acids. The germline V and J ends were trimmed by 2 bases and 0 bases, with 8 bases remaining between them. From germline, CDR1 is SGHVS and CDR2 FQNEAQ.

The J gene is TRBJ1-2, the V gene TRBV6-5, with 7 bases matching TRBD1. Germline V gene data show CDR1 as MNHEY and CDR2 as SVGAGI. V shed 6 bases, J shed 5 bases, and the junction held 9 bases outside the gene matches. The CDR3 spans 14 residues. CDR3 bases: TGTGCCAGCAGACCCCCGGGACAGAGATATGGCTACACCTTC. The encoded protein is CASRPPGQRYGYTF.

V usage is TRBV18 and J usage is TRBJ1-2; D is unresolved. V dropped 1 base and J dropped 6 bases, with 9 bases sitting between them. The CDR3 covers 13 residues. The germline CDR1 and CDR2 sequences are KGHSH and LQKENI. CDR3 nucleotide sequence: TGTGCCAGCTCACCACTAGAGGGAAATGGCTACACCTTC. Residues: CASSPLEGNGYTF.

The chain carries TRBV5-5 and TRBJ1-2; a possible D gene is TRBD1 (5 bases). This CDR3 contains 15 residues. The germline gives CDR1 SGHKS, CDR2 YYEKEE (reference sequence). V shed 4 bases and J shed 0 bases, with 13 bases lying between them. CDR3 bases: TGTGCCAGCAGCCCCGGCGGGGGGGCTAACTATGGCTACACCTTC. Residues: CASSPGGGANYGYTF. The full variable domain, with the rest looked up from reference TRBV5-5 and TRBJ1-2, is DAGVTQSPTHLIKTRGQQVTLRCSPISGHKSVSWYQQVLGQGPQFIFQYYEKEERGRGNFPDRFSARQFPNYSSELNVNALLLGDSALYLCASSPGGGANYGYTFGSGTRLTVV.

The rearrangement joins TRBV6-6 to TRBJ2-2, with D possibly matching TRBD2 (5 bases). The CDR3 consists of 13 residues. Germline-derived CDR1 and CDR2 are MNHNY and SVGAGI (reference sequence). Trimming removed 6 bases from V and 0 bases from J, with 5 bases in between. The CDR3 DNA reads TGTGCCAGCAGGGACTCGAACACCGGGGAGCTGTTTTTT. Residues: CASRDSNTGELFF.

This sequence joins TRBV7-3 and TRBJ2-7; the match to TRBD2 covers 8 bases. CDR1 SGHTA and CDR2 FQGTGA come from the germline V gene. The V and J ends lost 4 bases and 2 bases, in that order; junction bases with no gene match: 4. This CDR3 is built from 14 residues. The CDR3: CASSWASGPYEQYF. The DNA of the CDR3 is TGTGCCAGCAGCTGGGCTAGCGGGCCCTACGAGCAGTACTTC.

This sequence joins TRBV15 and TRBJ2-7; D not resolved. V lost 4 bases to trimming and J lost 6 bases, with 7 bases between them. The CDR3 spans 11 residues. Per germline, CDR1 LNHNV and CDR2 YYDKDF (reference sequence). CDR3 in DNA: TGTGCCACCAGCACCACGGGCGAGCAGTACTTC. Translated, it gives CATSTTGEQYF.

The chain recombines TRBV30 with TRBJ2-5, with 9 bases identical to TRBD1. There are 13 residues in the CDR3. V lost 6 bases to trimming and J lost 6 bases; unmatched junction nucleotides: 8. Germline CDR1 and CDR2: GTSNPN and SVGIG (reference sequence). CDR3 protein: CACKQGALKTQYF. CDR3 DNA: TGTGCCTGCAAACAGGGGGCCCTAAAGACCCAGTACTTC.

This clone was counted only a few times. This chain connects TRBV2 to TRBJ2-2; D perhaps matches TRBD1 (5 bases). This CDR3 contains 15 residues. Trimming shortened V by 3 bases and J by 0 bases, and 8 bases separated the two germline ends. Germline V gives CDR1 SNHLY, CDR2 FYNNEI. The CDR3 region has the DNA TGTGCCAGCAGTGATTCACAGGCGAACACCGGGGAGCTGTTTTTT. Protein product: CASSDSQANTGELFF.

The chain carries TRBV7-2 and TRBJ1-1, with D possibly matching TRBD1 (6 bases). Germline-derived CDR1 and CDR2 are SGHTA and FQGNSA. The CDR3 spans 14 residues. V lost 5 bases and J lost 7, with 17 bases in between. CDR3 coding DNA: TGTGCCAGCAGCCCCAGTTCAGGGGCAATTGAAGCTTTCTTT. Its protein product is CASSPSSGAIEAFF.

V gene TRBV11-2 combines with J gene TRBJ1-5, with D uncertain. V was shortened by 0 bases and J by 3 bases, with 3 bases between the two germline ends. The CDR3 runs to 13 residues. Germline-derived CDR1 and CDR2 are SGHAT and FQNNGV. In nucleotides, the CDR3 is TGTGCCAGCAGCTTAGACCTCAATCAGCCCCAGCATTTT. Translating gives CASSLDLNQPQHF.

The J gene is TRBJ1-3, the V gene TRBV28, with D unclear. V lost 6 bases and J 0 bases, leaving 3 bases between the germline ends. The CDR3 sequence is 12 residues long. Germline loops: CDR1 MDHEN, CDR2 SYDVKM. In nucleotides, the CDR3 is TGTGCCAGCAGCCTCTCTGGAAACACCATATATTTT. It encodes CASSLSGNTIYF. The full variable domain, rest sourced from reference TRBV28 and TRBJ1-3, is DVKVTQSSRYLVKRTGEKVFLECVQDMDHENMFWYRQDPGLGLRLIYFSYDVKMKEKGDIPEGYSVSREKKERFSLILESASTNQTSMYLCASSLSGNTIYFGEGSWLTVV.

The chain uses TRBV29-1 and TRBJ1-2; 8 bases map to TRBD1. After removal of 5 bases from V and 2 bases from J, the junction contained 7 bases not matched to a gene. This CDR3 is built from 14 residues. The germline CDR1 and CDR2 sequences are SQVTM and ANQGSEA. The CDR3 loop is CSVPEQGDNYGYTF. CDR3 nucleotides: TGCAGCGTTCCCGAACAGGGGGACAACTATGGCTACACCTTC.